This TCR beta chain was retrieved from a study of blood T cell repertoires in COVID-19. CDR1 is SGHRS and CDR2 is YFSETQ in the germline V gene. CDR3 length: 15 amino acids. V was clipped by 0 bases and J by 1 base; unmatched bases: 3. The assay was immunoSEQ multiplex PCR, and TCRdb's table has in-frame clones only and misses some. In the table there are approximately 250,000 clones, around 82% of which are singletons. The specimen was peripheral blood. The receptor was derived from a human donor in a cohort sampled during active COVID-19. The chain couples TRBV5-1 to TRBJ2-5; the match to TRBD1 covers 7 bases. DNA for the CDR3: TGCGCCAGCAGCTTGGGGACAGGTACCCAAGAGACCCAGTACTTC. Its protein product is CASSLGTGTQETQYF.